A selection of T cell receptor beta chains follows, all from one sample in a study of CD8 T cells in Susac syndrome. TCRdb itself ran the immunoSEQ multiplex PCR reads through MiXCR, one entry per CDR3 protein. The table lists fewer than 85,000 distinct CDR3 sequences, less than 95% of them singletons. The sample consisted of CD8+ T cells from PBMCs. The receptors originated from a human donor with Susac syndrome. The CDR3 runs from the conserved cysteine through the conserved F or W. D genes are given only for firm matches. Part of the rows lack a size; the others show once, few, many or a class for expanded clones.

d_call: NA
clone_size: NA
j_call: TRBJ1-1
v_call: TRBV29-1
cdr3_aa: CSVLGEEAFF
cdr3_nt: TGCAGCGTTTTGGGGGAGGAAGCTTTCTTT

d_call: NA
clone_size: NA
j_call: TRBJ1-5
v_call: TRBV2
cdr3_aa: CASSPSTNSNQPQHF
cdr3_nt: TGTGCCAGCAGTCCTTCAACGAATAGCAATCAGCCCCAGCATTTT

d_call: TRBD1
clone_size: NA
j_call: TRBJ2-3
v_call: TRBV28
cdr3_aa: CASSVSGTGELDTQYF
cdr3_nt: TGTGCCAGCAGTGTTTCCGGGACAGGGGAACTAGATACGCAGTATTTT

d_call: NA
clone_size: NA
j_call: TRBJ2-7
v_call: TRBV27
cdr3_aa: CATLGDGYEQYF
cdr3_nt: TGTGCCACCCTGGGGGACGGCTACGAGCAGTACTTC

d_call: NA
clone_size: NA
j_call: TRBJ1-2
v_call: TRBV7-9
cdr3_aa: CASSRGEQADGYTF
cdr3_nt: TGTGCCAGCAGCCGCGGTGAGCAGGCCGATGGCTACACCTTC

d_call: TRBD2
clone_size: NA
j_call: TRBJ2-5
v_call: TRBV12-3/TRBV12-4
cdr3_aa: CASSPSGFQETQYF
cdr3_nt: TGTGCCAGCAGTCCTAGCGGGTTCCAAGAGACCCAGTACTTC

d_call: NA
clone_size: NA
j_call: TRBJ1-5
v_call: TRBV5-6
cdr3_aa: CASRRWGTAVNQPQHF
cdr3_nt: TGTGCCAGCAGACGTTGGGGGACGGCAGTCAATCAGCCCCAGCATTTT

d_call: NA
clone_size: NA
j_call: TRBJ2-1
v_call: TRBV7-9
cdr3_aa: CASSSWDPEGNEQFF
cdr3_nt: TGTGCCAGCAGCTCCTGGGACCCCGAGGGCAATGAGCAGTTCTTC

d_call: TRBD1
clone_size: NA
j_call: TRBJ1-5
v_call: TRBV7-9
cdr3_aa: CASSPSAGQGWVIAQHF
cdr3_nt: TGTGCCAGCAGCCCATCCGCCGGACAGGGTTGGGTTATCGCCCAGCATTTT

d_call: NA
clone_size: NA
j_call: TRBJ1-2
v_call: TRBV12-3/TRBV12-4
cdr3_aa: CASDSGTDTLRYGYTF
cdr3_nt: TGTGCCAGTGATTCCGGGACGGACACCCTCCGCTATGGCTACACCTTC

d_call: NA
clone_size: NA
j_call: TRBJ2-2
v_call: TRBV5-4
cdr3_aa: CASANEGNANTGELFF
cdr3_nt: TGTGCCAGCGCTAATGAGGGTAACGCGAACACCGGGGAGCTGTTTTTT

d_call: TRBD1
clone_size: NA
j_call: TRBJ1-1
v_call: TRBV5-6
cdr3_aa: CASSQGAANTEAFF
cdr3_nt: TGTGCCAGCAGCCAGGGGGCGGCGAACACTGAAGCTTTCTTT

d_call: NA
clone_size: NA
j_call: TRBJ2-5
v_call: TRBV20-1
cdr3_aa: CSARDYAWETQYF
cdr3_nt: TGCAGTGCTAGAGATTATGCGTGGGAGACCCAGTACTTC

d_call: NA
clone_size: NA
j_call: TRBJ1-2
v_call: TRBV9
cdr3_aa: CASSPQDDYGYTF
cdr3_nt: TGTGCCAGCAGCCCCCAGGATGACTATGGCTACACCTTC

d_call: NA
clone_size: NA
j_call: TRBJ1-1
v_call: TRBV27
cdr3_aa: CASSFHGGGEAFF
cdr3_nt: TGTGCCAGCAGTTTCCACGGGGGGGGTGAAGCTTTCTTT

d_call: NA
clone_size: few
j_call: TRBJ2-1
v_call: TRBV27
cdr3_aa: CASSLSYNEQFF
cdr3_nt: TGTGCCAGCAGTTTGTCTTACAATGAGCAGTTCTTC

d_call: NA
clone_size: NA
j_call: TRBJ2-7
v_call: TRBV5-1
cdr3_aa: CASSFYDPSYEQYF
cdr3_nt: TGCGCCAGCAGCTTTTATGACCCATCCTACGAGCAGTACTTC

d_call: NA
clone_size: NA
j_call: TRBJ1-5
v_call: TRBV13
cdr3_aa: CASSLARGVNQPQHF
cdr3_nt: TGTGCCAGCAGCTTAGCCAGAGGAGTTAATCAGCCCCAGCATTTT

d_call: NA
clone_size: NA
j_call: TRBJ1-5
v_call: TRBV7-8
cdr3_aa: CASSLCQGRDCNQPQHF
cdr3_nt: TGTGCCAGCAGCTTATGTCAGGGGCGAGACTGCAATCAGCCCCAGCATTTT

d_call: NA
clone_size: NA
j_call: TRBJ2-2
v_call: TRBV7-2
cdr3_aa: CASSLAGPTGELFF
cdr3_nt: TGTGCCAGCAGCTTAGCGGGTCCCACCGGGGAGCTGTTTTTT

d_call: NA
clone_size: NA
j_call: TRBJ2-5
v_call: TRBV7-9
cdr3_aa: CASSPTTGGETQYF
cdr3_nt: TGTGCCAGCAGCCCCACGACAGGAGGAGAGACCCAGTACTTC

d_call: NA
clone_size: NA
j_call: TRBJ2-1
v_call: TRBV27
cdr3_aa: CASKPGLLNEQFF
cdr3_nt: TGTGCCAGCAAACCGGGACTGCTGAATGAGCAGTTCTTC

d_call: NA
clone_size: NA
j_call: TRBJ1-5
v_call: TRBV7-9
cdr3_aa: CASSLERRDRGNQPQHF
cdr3_nt: TGTGCCAGCAGCTTAGAACGCCGAGATCGGGGCAATCAGCCCCAGCATTTT

d_call: NA
clone_size: NA
j_call: TRBJ2-5
v_call: TRBV11-2
cdr3_aa: CASSLLSRHFETQYF
cdr3_nt: TGTGCCAGCAGCTTACTTTCAAGACATTTCGAGACCCAGTACTTC